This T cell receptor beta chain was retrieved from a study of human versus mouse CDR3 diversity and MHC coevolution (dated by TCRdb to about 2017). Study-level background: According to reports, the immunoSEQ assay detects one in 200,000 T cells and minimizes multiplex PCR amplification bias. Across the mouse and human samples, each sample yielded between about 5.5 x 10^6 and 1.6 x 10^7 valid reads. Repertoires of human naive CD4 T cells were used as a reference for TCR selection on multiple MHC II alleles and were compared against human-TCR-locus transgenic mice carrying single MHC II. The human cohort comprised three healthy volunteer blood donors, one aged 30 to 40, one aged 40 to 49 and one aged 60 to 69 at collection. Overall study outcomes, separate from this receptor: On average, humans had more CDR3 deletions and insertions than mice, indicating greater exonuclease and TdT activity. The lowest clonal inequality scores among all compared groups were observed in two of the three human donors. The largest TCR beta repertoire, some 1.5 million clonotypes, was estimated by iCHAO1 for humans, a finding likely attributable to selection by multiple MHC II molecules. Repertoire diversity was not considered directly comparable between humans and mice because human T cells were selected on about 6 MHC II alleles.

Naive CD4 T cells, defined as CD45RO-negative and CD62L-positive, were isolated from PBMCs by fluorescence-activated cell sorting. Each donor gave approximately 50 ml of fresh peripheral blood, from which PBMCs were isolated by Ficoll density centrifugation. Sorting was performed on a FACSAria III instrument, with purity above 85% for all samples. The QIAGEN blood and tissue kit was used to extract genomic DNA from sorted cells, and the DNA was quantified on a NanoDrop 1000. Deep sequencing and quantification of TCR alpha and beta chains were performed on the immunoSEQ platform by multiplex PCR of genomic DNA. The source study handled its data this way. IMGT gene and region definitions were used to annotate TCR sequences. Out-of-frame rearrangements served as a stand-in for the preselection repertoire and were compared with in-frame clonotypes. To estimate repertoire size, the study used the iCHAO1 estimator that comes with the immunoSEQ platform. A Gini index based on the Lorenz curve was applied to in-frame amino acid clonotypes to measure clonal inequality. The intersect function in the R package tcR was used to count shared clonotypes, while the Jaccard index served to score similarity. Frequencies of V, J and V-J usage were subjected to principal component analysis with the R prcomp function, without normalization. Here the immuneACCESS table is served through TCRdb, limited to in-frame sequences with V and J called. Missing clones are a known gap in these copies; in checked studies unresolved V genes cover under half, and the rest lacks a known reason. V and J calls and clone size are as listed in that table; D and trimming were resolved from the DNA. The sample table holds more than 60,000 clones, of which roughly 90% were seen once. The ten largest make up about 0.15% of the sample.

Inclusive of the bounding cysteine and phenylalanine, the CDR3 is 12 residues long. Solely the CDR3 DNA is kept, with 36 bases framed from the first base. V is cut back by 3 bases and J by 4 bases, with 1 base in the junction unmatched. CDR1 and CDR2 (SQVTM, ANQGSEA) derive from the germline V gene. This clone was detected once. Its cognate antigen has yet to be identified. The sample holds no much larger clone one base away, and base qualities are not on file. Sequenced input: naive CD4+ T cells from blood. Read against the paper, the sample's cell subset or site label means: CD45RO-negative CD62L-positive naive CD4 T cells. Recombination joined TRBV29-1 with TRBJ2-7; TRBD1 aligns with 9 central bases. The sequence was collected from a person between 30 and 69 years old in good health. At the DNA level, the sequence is TGCAGCGTTGAGGGACAGGGATACGAGCAGTACTTC. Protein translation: CSVEGQGYEQYF.